This is a list of T cell receptor beta chains from one sample in a study of blood T cell repertoires in COVID-19. Clones were read by immunoSEQ multiplex PCR, and TCRdb kept only the in-frame ones, dropping some. The table shows tens of thousands of clones, with roughly 90% occurring only once. The sequenced sample was peripheral blood. All receptors come from a man of 80 years or more with acute or convalescent COVID-19. The CDR3 runs from the conserved cysteine through the conserved F or W. Expanded clones are given a class, and other clones once, few, many or no size at all.

>TRBV19|-
CASSRGLAGETQYF
>TRBV7-6|-
CASSLLQGNSPLHF
>TRBV5-1|-
CASREGGDVYEQYF
>TRBV3-1/TRBV3-2|-
CASSPTGPPGNTIYF
>TRBV6-1|-
CASSENRGGGYGYTF
>TRBV11-2|-
CASSPNPGLPNYGYTF
>TRBV19|-
CASSNVGLGNYGYTF
>TRBV29-1|-
CSFVAGGRPGEQFF
>TRBV9|-
CASSVGGSGGTDTQYF
>TRBV5-4|-
CASSLGQTVNTEAFF
>TRBV7-3|-
CASSLTGTTSTDTQYF
>TRBV24-1|-
CATSDRSNQPQHF
>TRBV7-3|once
CASSLRDRDPYNSPLHF
>TRBV5-1|-
CASSGWPEGTYEQYF
>TRBV27|-
CASRSHLNTEAFF
>TRBV27|-
CASSTLPGQETQYF
>TRBV6-5|-
CAARGQINGNTIYF
>TRBV9|few
CASSPQGPYEQYF
>TRBV3-1/TRBV3-2|-
CASSQIGTSGYNEQFF
>TRBV5-1|few
CASSPDRVPNEKLFF
>TRBV27|-
CASIPGGGTEAFF
>TRBV10-1|-
CASSESAGGLVETQYF
>TRBV16|-
CASSQSGSYGYTF
>TRBV27|-
CASSFDRSGQPQHF
>TRBV18|-
CASSQETGGNTEAFF
>TRBV19|-
CASSIATGNTEAFF
>TRBV6-1|-
CASSESTAGSYTF
>TRBV3-1/TRBV3-2|-
CASSPSTGEQFF
>TRBV7-9|-
CASSLTSGTYNEQFF
>TRBV6-1|-
CASSEGQSQYGYTF
>TRBV6-1|-
CASSEGQGVFYEQYF
>TRBV5-1|-
CASSLVPSAIDTGELFF
>TRBV10-2|-
CASSWYGQGENEQFF
>TRBV7-2|-
CASSLDLGTAYEQYF
>TRBV4-2|-
CASSQDRAGGAYGYTF
>TRBV20-1|-
CSASGQETQYF
>TRBV7-8|-
CASSLAQGNTEAFF
>TRBV21-1|-
CANRLGESYEQYF
>TRBV5-1|-
CASSPGQGSTNEKLFF
>TRBV11-2|once
CASSQRGAASSYNEQFF
>TRBV11-2|-
CASSLGTGEQPQHF
>TRBV5-6|-
CASSPVGVETQYF
>TRBV28|-
CASSLSGGPYGYTF
>TRBV27|-
CASSPYPGDSGYTF
>TRBV5-4|-
CASSRTPQETQYF
>TRBV18|-
CASSPGGNGNQPQHF
>TRBV19|-
CASSPTGLNTEAFF
>TRBV5-8|once
CASSFRRTGGTDTQYF
>TRBV7-2|-
CASSLDRGRAFF
>TRBV7-9|-
CASSRGQGANQPQHF
>TRBV30|-
CAWSVGLGVNTEAFF
>TRBV5-6|-
CASSLVAGRREAFF
>TRBV5-1|-
CASSWAGGRSEQFF
>TRBV24-1|-
CATSDYPGGYEQYF
>TRBV29-1|-
CSVPRDRENEQFF